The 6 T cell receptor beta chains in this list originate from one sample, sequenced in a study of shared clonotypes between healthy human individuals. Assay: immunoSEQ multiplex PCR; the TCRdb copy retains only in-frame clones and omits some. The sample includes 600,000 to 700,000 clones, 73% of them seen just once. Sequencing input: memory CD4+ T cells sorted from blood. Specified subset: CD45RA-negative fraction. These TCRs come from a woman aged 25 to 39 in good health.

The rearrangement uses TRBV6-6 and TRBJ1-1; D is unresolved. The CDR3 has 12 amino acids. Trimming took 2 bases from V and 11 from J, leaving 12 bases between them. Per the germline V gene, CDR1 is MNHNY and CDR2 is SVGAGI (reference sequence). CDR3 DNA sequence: TGTGCCAGCAGTTACCCGGAGTTGGACGCTTTCTTT. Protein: CASSYPELDAFF.

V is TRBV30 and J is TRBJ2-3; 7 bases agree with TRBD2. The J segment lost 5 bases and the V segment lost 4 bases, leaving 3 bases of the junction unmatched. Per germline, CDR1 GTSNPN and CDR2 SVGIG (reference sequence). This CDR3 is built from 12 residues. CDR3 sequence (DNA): TGTGCCTGGACTAGCGGTCGAGATACGCAGTATTTT. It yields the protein CAWTSGRDTQYF.

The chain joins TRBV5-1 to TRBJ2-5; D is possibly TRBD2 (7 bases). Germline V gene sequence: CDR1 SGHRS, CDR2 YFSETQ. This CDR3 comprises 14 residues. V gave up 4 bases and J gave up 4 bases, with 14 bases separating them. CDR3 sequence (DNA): TGCGCCAGCAGCCCCTGGGGAGGGGGAGAGACCCAGTACTTC. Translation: CASSPWGGGETQYF.

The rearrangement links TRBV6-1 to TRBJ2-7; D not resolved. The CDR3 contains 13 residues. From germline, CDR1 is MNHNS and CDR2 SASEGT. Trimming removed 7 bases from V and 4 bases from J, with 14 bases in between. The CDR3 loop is CASTRAPEYEQYF. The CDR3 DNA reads TGTGCCAGCACACGAGCCCCTGAGTACGAGCAGTACTTC.

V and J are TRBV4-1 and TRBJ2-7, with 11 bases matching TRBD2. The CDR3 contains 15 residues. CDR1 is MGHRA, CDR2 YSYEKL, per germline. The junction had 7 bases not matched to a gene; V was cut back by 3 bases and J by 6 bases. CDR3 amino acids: CASSHPTSGSSEQYF. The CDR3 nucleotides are TGCGCCAGCAGCCATCCTACTAGCGGGAGTTCCGAGCAGTACTTC.

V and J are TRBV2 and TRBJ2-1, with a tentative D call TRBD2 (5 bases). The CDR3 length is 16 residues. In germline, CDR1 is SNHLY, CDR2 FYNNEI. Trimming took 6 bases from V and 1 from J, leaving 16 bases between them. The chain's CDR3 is CASRRLKRISYNEQFF. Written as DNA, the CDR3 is TGTGCCAGCAGACGGCTAAAGCGGATATCCTACAATGAGCAGTTCTTC.